These 14 T cell receptor beta chains came from one sample sequenced in a study of graft-versus-host responses after intestinal transplantation. Profiled with immunoSEQ multiplex PCR; TCRdb holds only in-frame clones, not every one. The sample has around 30,000 clones, around 94% seen once; the top ten hold over 0.7%. The sequencing here drew on PBMCs, taken about 62 days after intestinal transplant. Receptors originate from a human patient who received an intestinal transplant, so some T cells may come from the graft donor.

The V gene is TRBV5-6, the J gene TRBJ1-3; 8 nucleotides match TRBD1. Losses at the gene ends were 3 bases for V and 3 bases for J; bases not matched to a gene: 8. CDR3 length: 16 residues. The germline V gene encodes CDR1 SGHDT and CDR2 YYEEEE. CDR3 amino acids: CASSWGTGMVGNTIYF. In DNA, the CDR3 is TGTGCCAGCAGCTGGGGGACAGGAATGGTTGGAAACACCATATATTTT.

This chain's CDR3 is CASSEYSGELFF. The CDR3 DNA is TGTGCCAGCAGTGAATACTCCGGGGAGCTGTTTTTT. The gene calls are TRBV6-1 and TRBJ2-2; no reliable D call. CDR1 and CDR2 from the germline V gene are MNHNS and SASEGT. V lost 2 bases and J lost 6, with 4 bases in between. The CDR3 has 12 residues.

The chain is built from TRBV5-1 and TRBJ2-3, with D tentatively TRBD2 (6 bases). There are 17 residues in the CDR3. With 3 bases removed from V and 2 bases from J, the gap between germline ends came to 19 bases. Germline CDR1 and CDR2: SGHRS and YFSETQ. CDR3 residues: CASSWDPQGGHTDTQYF. Written as DNA, the CDR3 is TGCGCCAGCAGCTGGGATCCCCAGGGAGGTCACACAGATACGCAGTATTTT.

The chain has TRBV12-5 and TRBJ2-7; D could derive from TRBD1 or TRBD2 (6 bases each). V lost 2 bases, J lost 5 bases, and 16 bases lay in between. The germline CDR1 and CDR2 sequences are LGHNT and FRNRAP. The CDR3 is 15 amino acids. The CDR3 DNA reads as TGTGCTAGTGGTTTGTTCGAGGGGGGAGTGGACGAGCAGTACTTC. Its translation is CASGLFEGGVDEQYF.

V gene TRBV27 combines with J gene TRBJ2-7; 8 bases match TRBD2. The junction had 6 bases not matched to a gene; V was cut back by 2 bases and J by 3 bases. This CDR3 comprises 15 residues. The germline V gene has CDR1 MNHEY and CDR2 SMNVEV (reference sequence). This CDR3 reads CASSLRTSQGYEQYF. The CDR3 DNA is TGTGCCAGCAGTTTACGGACTAGCCAAGGCTACGAGCAGTACTTC.

This clone showed up just once. J is TRBJ2-7 and V is TRBV27; a possible D gene is TRBD1 (6 bases). The germline V gene encodes CDR1 MNHEY and CDR2 SMNVEV (reference sequence). CDR3 length equals 13 residues. V lost 2 bases and J lost 2, with 7 bases in between. The CDR3 is CASSLNRAYEQYF. In nucleotides, the CDR3 is TGTGCCAGCAGTTTAAACAGGGCCTACGAGCAGTACTTC.

This rearrangement joins TRBV4-3 to TRBJ2-7; 11 bases map to TRBD2. With 4 bases clipped from V and 4 bases from J, the junction kept 15 bases outside the gene matches. CDR1 and CDR2 from the germline V gene are LGHNA and YSLEER. The CDR3 totals 18 residues. The DNA of the CDR3 is TGCGCCAGCAGCCCAGACGGACGGGATCTAGCGGGAGGATACGAGCAGTACTTC. Protein product: CASSPDGRDLAGGYEQYF.

The chain employs TRBV4-2 and TRBJ2-1; 7 nucleotides match TRBD1. The CDR3 spans 16 residues. V shed 4 bases, J shed 1 base, and the junction held 7 bases outside the gene matches. Germline lookup yields CDR1 LGHNA and CDR2 YNFKEQ. The CDR3 sequence is CASSLKGAGSYNEQFF. In nucleotides, the CDR3 is TGTGCCAGCAGCCTAAAGGGGGCAGGGTCCTACAATGAGCAGTTCTTC.

The V call is TRBV5-8, the J call TRBJ2-7; D could derive from TRBD1 or TRBD2 (5 bases each). Trimming removed 2 bases at V and 6 bases at J, with 15 bases between. Per germline, CDR1 SGHTS and CDR2 YDEGEE. CDR3 size: 14 residues. The CDR3: CASSFWDLGFEQYF. The CDR3, as DNA: TGTGCCAGCAGCTTTTGGGACCTGGGGTTCGAGCAGTACTTC.

The rearrangement joins TRBV19 to TRBJ2-7, with 7 bases fitting TRBD2. In germline, CDR1 is LNHDA, CDR2 SQIVND (reference sequence). V gave up 7 bases and J gave up 5 bases; unmatched junction bases: 11. The CDR3 sequence is 14 residues long. CDR3 sequence reads: CASTHGGGVNEQYF. CDR3 DNA: TGTGCCAGTACCCACGGCGGGGGAGTTAACGAGCAGTACTTC.

The chain uses TRBV11-2 and TRBJ2-3; D is unresolved. Germline V lookup: CDR1 SGHAT, CDR2 FQNNGV. Trimming removed 4 bases at V and 4 bases at J, with 18 bases between. The CDR3 is 16 residues long. The CDR3 nucleotides read TGTGCCAGCAGCTCCGCCCCGCGAGAAGTAGCAGATACGCAGTATTTT. This sequence encodes CASSSAPREVADTQYF.

The chain has TRBV27 and TRBJ2-3; D possibly corresponds to TRBD1 (6 bases). The ends were cut back, 4 bases at V and 6 bases at J, with 11 bases in the middle. CDR1 is MNHEY and CDR2 is SMNVEV in the germline V gene (reference sequence). This CDR3 is built from 13 residues. CDR3 in amino acids: CASSYQGSDTQYF. DNA of the CDR3: TGTGCCAGCAGTTACCAGGGGTCCGATACGCAGTATTTT.

The genes are TRBV5-6 and TRBJ2-1, with a possible D match to TRBD2 (6 bases). Trimming removed 2 bases at V and 4 bases at J, with 16 bases between. Germline V lookup: CDR1 SGHDT, CDR2 YYEEEE. The CDR3 has 16 amino acids. The CDR3 sequence is CASSFPRGTGYNEQFF. DNA of the CDR3: TGTGCCAGCAGCTTCCCCCGCGGGACGGGATACAATGAGCAGTTCTTC.

J is TRBJ2-7 and V is TRBV5-6; possible D gene TRBD1, 6 bases. The CDR3 has 15 residues. V was shortened by 0 bases and J by 3 bases, with 13 bases between the two germline ends. Germline CDR1 SGHDT, CDR2 YYEEEE. The CDR3 here is CASSLAQGRHYEQYF. Here the CDR3 DNA reads TGTGCCAGCAGCTTGGCGCAGGGGCGGCACTACGAGCAGTACTTC.